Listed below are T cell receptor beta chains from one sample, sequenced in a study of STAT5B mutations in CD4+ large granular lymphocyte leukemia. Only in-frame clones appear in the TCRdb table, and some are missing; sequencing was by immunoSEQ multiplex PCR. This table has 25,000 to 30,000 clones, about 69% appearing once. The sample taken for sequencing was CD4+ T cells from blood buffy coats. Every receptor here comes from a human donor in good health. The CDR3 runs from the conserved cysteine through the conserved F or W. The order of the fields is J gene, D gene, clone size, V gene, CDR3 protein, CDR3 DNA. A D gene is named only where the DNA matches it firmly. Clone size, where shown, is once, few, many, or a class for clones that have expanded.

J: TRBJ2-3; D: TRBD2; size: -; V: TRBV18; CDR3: CASSRLAASTDTQYF; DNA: TGTGCCAGCTCACGACTAGCAGCTAGCACAGATACGCAGTATTTT
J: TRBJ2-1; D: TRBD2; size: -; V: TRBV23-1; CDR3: CASSQYPLLAGGPGNEQFF; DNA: TGCGCCAGCAGTCAATACCCCCTCCTAGCGGGAGGGCCGGGCAATGAGCAGTTCTTC
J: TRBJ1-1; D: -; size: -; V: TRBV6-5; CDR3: CASSYLRGSVNTEAFF; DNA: TGTGCCAGCAGTTACTTGAGGGGTTCAGTGAACACTGAAGCTTTCTTT
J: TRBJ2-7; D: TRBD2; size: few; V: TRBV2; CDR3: CASSVPSGRAYEQYF; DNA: TGTGCCAGCAGTGTCCCTAGCGGGAGGGCTTACGAGCAGTACTTC
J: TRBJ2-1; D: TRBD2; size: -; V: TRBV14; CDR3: CASSLGTSLIEFF; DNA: TGTGCCAGCAGCCTCGGGACTAGCCTCATCGAGTTCTTC
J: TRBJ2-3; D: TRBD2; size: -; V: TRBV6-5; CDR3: CASRWTRGTDTQYF; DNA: TGTGCCAGCAGGTGGACTAGGGGCACAGATACGCAGTATTTT
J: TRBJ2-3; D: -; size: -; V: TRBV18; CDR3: CASSHGTDRDFAQYF; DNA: TGTGCCAGCTCACACGGGACAGACCGGGACTTTGCGCAGTATTTT
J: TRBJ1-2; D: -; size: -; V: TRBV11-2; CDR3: CASSLVELNGYTF; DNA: TGTGCCAGCAGCTTAGTTGAGTTGAATGGCTACACCTTC
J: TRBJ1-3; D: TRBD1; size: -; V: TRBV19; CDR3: CASTRQGQLRNTIYF; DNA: TGTGCCAGTACGCGCCAGGGACAGCTAAGAAACACCATATATTTT
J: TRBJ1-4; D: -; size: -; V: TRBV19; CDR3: CASSITDRAEKLFF; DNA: TGTGCCAGTAGTATCACAGATAGGGCTGAAAAACTGTTTTTT
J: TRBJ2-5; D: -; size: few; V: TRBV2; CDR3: CASSVEETQYF; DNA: TGTGCCAGCAGTGTGGAAGAGACCCAGTACTTC
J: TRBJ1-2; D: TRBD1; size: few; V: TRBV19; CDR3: CASSAPGQGVYGYTF; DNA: TGTGCCAGTAGTGCCCCTGGACAGGGGGTCTATGGCTACACCTTC
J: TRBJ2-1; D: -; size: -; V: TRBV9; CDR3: CASSVEGTYDNEQFF; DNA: TGTGCCAGCAGCGTAGAAGGAACGTACGACAATGAGCAGTTCTTC
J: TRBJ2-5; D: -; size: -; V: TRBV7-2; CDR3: CASSLVGDYQETQYF; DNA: TGTGCCAGCAGCTTAGTAGGGGACTACCAAGAGACCCAGTACTTC
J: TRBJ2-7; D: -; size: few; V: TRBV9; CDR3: CASSFRRDSEQYF; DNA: TGTGCCAGCAGCTTCCGAAGGGACTCCGAGCAGTACTTC
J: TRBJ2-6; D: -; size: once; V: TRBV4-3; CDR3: CASSQSGRANSGANVLTF; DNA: TGCGCCAGCAGCCAGAGCGGCAGGGCAAACTCTGGGGCCAACGTCCTGACTTTC
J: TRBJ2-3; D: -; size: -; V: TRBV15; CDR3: CATSREARVPDTQYF; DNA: TGTGCCACCAGCAGAGAGGCTAGAGTTCCAGATACGCAGTATTTT
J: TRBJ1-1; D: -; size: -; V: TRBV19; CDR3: CASSTDPTEAFF; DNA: TGTGCCAGTAGTACGGACCCTACTGAAGCTTTCTTT
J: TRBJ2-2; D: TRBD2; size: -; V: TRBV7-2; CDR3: CASSLQVAGVAGELFF; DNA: TGTGCCAGCAGCTTACAGGTAGCGGGAGTCGCCGGGGAGCTGTTTTTT
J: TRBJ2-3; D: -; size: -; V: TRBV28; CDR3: CASRGHETDTQYF; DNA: TGTGCCAGCCGGGGACACGAGACAGATACGCAGTATTTT
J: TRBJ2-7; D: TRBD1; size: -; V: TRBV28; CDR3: CASSLGGGTGFYEQYF; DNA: TGTGCCAGCAGTTTGGGAGGAGGGACAGGATTCTACGAGCAGTACTTC
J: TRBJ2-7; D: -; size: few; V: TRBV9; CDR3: CASSPQPGASYEQYF; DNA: TGTGCCAGCAGCCCCCAACCCGGGGCCTCCTACGAGCAGTACTTC
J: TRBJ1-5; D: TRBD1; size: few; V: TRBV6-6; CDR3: CASSMTGARQPQHF; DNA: TGTGCCAGCAGTATGACAGGGGCACGACAGCCCCAGCATTTT
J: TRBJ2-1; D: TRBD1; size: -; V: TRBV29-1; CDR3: CSVERRGQGAINEQFF; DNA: TGCAGCGTTGAACGTAGGGGACAGGGGGCCATCAATGAGCAGTTCTTC
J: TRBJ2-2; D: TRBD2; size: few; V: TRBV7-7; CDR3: CASSPGLAGATGELFF; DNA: TGTGCTAGCAGCCCTGGACTAGCGGGAGCCACCGGGGAGCTGTTTTTT
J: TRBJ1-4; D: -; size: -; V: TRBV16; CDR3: CASSQASFFEKLFF; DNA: TGTGCCAGCAGCCAAGCCAGTTTCTTTGAAAAACTGTTTTTT
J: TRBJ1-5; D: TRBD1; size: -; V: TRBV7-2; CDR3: CASSRDRVNQPQHF; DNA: TGTGCCAGCAGCCGCGACAGGGTAAATCAGCCCCAGCATTTT
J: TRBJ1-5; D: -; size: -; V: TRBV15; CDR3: CATSRGRGVQVGQPQHF; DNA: TGTGCCACCAGCAGAGGTCGAGGGGTACAGGTTGGCCAGCCCCAGCATTTT
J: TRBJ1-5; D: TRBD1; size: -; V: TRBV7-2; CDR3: CASSPRTGISQPQHF; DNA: TGTGCCAGCAGCCCCCGGACAGGTATTTCGCAGCCCCAGCATTTT
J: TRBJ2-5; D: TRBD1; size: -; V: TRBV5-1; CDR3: CASSLGQGQETQYF; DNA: TGCGCCAGCAGCTTAGGACAGGGTCAAGAGACCCAGTACTTC
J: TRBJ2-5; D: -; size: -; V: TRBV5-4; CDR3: CASSLDSGAETQYF; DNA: TGTGCCAGCAGCTTGGATTCGGGAGCGGAGACCCAGTACTTC
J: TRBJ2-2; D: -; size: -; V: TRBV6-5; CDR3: CASSKVGTGELFF; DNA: TGTGCCAGCAGCAAGGTGGGCACCGGGGAGCTGTTTTTT
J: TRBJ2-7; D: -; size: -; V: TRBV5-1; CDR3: CASSLEGRQSYEQYF; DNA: TGCGCCAGCAGCTTAGAGGGCCGCCAATCCTACGAGCAGTACTTC
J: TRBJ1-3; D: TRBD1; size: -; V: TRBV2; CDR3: CASSGDSQNTIYF; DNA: TGTGCCAGCAGTGGGGACAGTCAAAACACCATATATTTT
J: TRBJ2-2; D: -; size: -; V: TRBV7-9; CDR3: CASSLASRNRVFSGELFF; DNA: TGTGCCAGCAGCTTAGCGTCTCGGAACAGGGTTTTTTCCGGGGAGCTGTTTTTT
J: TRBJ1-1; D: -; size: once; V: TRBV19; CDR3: CASSLGARNGAEAFF; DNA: TGTGCCAGTAGTCTAGGGGCCAGGAATGGGGCTGAAGCTTTCTTT
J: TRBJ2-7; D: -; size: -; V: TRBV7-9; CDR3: CASSYRDTPSYEQYF; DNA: TGTGCCAGCAGCTACCGGGACACCCCCTCCTACGAGCAGTACTTC
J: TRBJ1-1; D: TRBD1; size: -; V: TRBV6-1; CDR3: CASSGYRGRVTEAFF; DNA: TGTGCCAGCAGTGGGTACAGGGGGAGAGTCACTGAAGCTTTCTTT
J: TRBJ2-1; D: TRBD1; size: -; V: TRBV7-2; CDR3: CASSLIIPGQGYSEQFF; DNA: TGTGCCAGCAGCTTAATTATTCCGGGACAGGGCTATAGTGAGCAGTTCTTC
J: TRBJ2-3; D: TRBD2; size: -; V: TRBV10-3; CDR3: CAVLAGQGDTQYF; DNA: TGTGCCGTACTAGCGGGACAAGGAGATACGCAGTATTTT
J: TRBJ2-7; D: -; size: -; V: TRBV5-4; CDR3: CASSPNDYEQYF; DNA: TGTGCCAGCAGCCCGAATGACTACGAGCAGTACTTC
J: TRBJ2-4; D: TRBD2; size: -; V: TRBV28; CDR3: CATLAGGAKNIQYF; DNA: TGTGCCACCCTAGCGGGAGGTGCCAAAAACATTCAGTACTTC
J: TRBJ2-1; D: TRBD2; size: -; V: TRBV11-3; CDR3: CASSLDPGLGLAEQFF; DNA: TGTGCCAGCAGCTTAGACCCGGGACTAGGGTTGGCTGAGCAGTTCTTC
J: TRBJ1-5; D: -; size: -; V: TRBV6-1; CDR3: CASSGQDWVSQPQHF; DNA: TGTGCCAGCAGTGGACAAGACTGGGTAAGTCAGCCCCAGCATTTT
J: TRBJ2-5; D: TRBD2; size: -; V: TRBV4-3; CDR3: CASSQASGRGETQYF; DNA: TGCGCCAGCAGCCAAGCCTCCGGGAGGGGGGAGACCCAGTACTTC
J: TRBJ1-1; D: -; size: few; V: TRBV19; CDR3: CASSMSKWNTEAFF; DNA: TGTGCCAGTAGTATGTCAAAGTGGAACACTGAAGCTTTCTTT
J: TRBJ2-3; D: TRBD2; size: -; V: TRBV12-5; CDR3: CASGPRTSGRYTQYF; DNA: TGTGCTAGTGGACCCCGGACTAGCGGGAGGTATACGCAGTATTTT
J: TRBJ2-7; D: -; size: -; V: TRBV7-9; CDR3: CASSHPRQSNEQYF; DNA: TGTGCCAGCAGCCACCCACGACAGTCCAACGAGCAGTACTTC
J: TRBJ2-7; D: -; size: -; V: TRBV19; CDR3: CASSLGTAYEQYF; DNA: TGTGCCAGTAGTCTCGGGACGGCGTACGAGCAGTACTTC
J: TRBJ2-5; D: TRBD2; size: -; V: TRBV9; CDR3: CASSVGPSGTPSRAYQETQYF; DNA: TGTGCCAGCAGCGTAGGTCCTAGCGGGACTCCTTCGCGGGCGTACCAAGAGACCCAGTACTTC
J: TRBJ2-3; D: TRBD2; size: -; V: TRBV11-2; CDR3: CASSRSPTLAGGGDTQYF; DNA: TGTGCCAGCAGCAGAAGCCCCACGCTAGCGGGAGGTGGAGATACGCAGTATTTT
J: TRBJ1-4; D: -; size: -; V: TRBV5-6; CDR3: CASSLPGSAYNEKLFF; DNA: TGTGCCAGCAGCCTCCCGGGATCCGCCTATAATGAAAAACTGTTTTTT
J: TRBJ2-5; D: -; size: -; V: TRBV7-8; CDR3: CASSLIQKTQYF; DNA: TGTGCCAGCAGCTTAATACAGAAGACCCAGTACTTC
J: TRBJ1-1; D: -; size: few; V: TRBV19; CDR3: CASSTVSGTEAFF; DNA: TGTGCCAGTAGTACGGTCAGCGGAACTGAAGCTTTCTTT